One and the same sample provided the 25 T cell receptor beta chains below, sequenced in a study of T cells in Graves' hyperthyroidism and ophthalmopathy. Authors of the study amplified TCR beta CDR3 regions from RNA transcripts. A first-round RT-PCR of the TCR CDR3 used the HTBI primer set. MiXCR, run by TCRdb on the multiplex PCR reads, gives a single entry per CDR3 protein. The data show around 350,000 distinct CDR3 sequences, about a fifth seen once. The sample comprised blood. Receptors were obtained from a woman between 18 and 29 years old with Graves' hyperthyroidism.

This clonotype has at least ten counts. The rearrangement uses TRBV2 and TRBJ1-5; D might be TRBD1 (6 bases). The CDR3 contains 14 residues. The germline V gene encodes CDR1 SNHLY and CDR2 FYNNEI. Trimming shortened V by 5 bases and J by 4 bases, and 12 bases separated the two germline ends. The CDR3 sequence is CASSKDRLNQPQHF. The CDR3 DNA sequence: TGTGCCAGCAGTAAGGACAGACTAAATCAGCCCCAGCATTTT.

The sample holds many counts of this clonotype. The V gene is TRBV9, the J gene TRBJ2-5; D ambiguous. This CDR3 region has 15 residues. Germline assignment: CDR1 SGDLS and CDR2 YYNGEE. With 2 bases removed from V and 2 bases from J, the gap between germline ends came to 13 bases. CDR3 protein: CASSVDGRRQETQYF. CDR3 bases: TGTGCCAGCAGCGTTGATGGACGGAGACAAGAGACCCAGTACTTC.

This clonotype was counted at least ten times. The genes are TRBV29-1 and TRBJ2-7; D may match TRBD1 or TRBD2 (6 bases each). This CDR3 contains 14 residues. Trimming stripped 4 bases from V and 4 bases from J, with 17 bases between. Germline CDR1 reads SQVTM; CDR2 reads ANQGSEA. The CDR3, as DNA: TGCAGCGTTGTTGGGGGGCAGGGAGGTTACGAGCAGTACTTC. Translated, it gives CSVVGGQGGYEQYF.

In its sample, this clonotype was seen a few times. The chain uses TRBV11-2 and TRBJ1-6; D not certain. Trimming stripped 5 bases from V and 10 bases from J, with 9 bases between. Looked up from germline, CDR1 is SGHAT and CDR2 is FQNNGV. The CDR3 spans 12 residues. The CDR3 region has the DNA TGTGCCAGCAGCCAAGAGAAATCACCCCTCCACTTT. Its protein product is CASSQEKSPLHF. The complete variable domain, with remaining parts taken from reference TRBV11-2 and TRBJ1-6, reads EAGVAQSPRYKIIEKRQSVAFWCNPISGHATLYWYQQILGQGPKLLIQFQNNGVVDDSQLPKDRFSAERLKGVDSTLKIQPAKLEDSAVYLCASSQEKSPLHFGNGTRLTVT.

This clonotype appeared many times. The chain carries TRBV20-1 and TRBJ1-1, with 9 bases fitting TRBD1. CDR1 and CDR2 from the germline V gene are DFQATT and SNEGSKA (reference sequence). This CDR3 has 17 amino acids. The ends lost 5 bases at V and 11 bases at J; junction bases unmatched: 24. The CDR3 reads CSAGTWTQSQGASLAFF. CDR3 in DNA: TGCAGTGCTGGAACCTGGACCCAATCACAGGGGGCTTCTTTGGCTTTCTTT.

This clonotype was seen many times. This chain links TRBV28 with TRBJ2-6, with D perhaps TRBD2 (6 bases). Germline-derived CDR1 and CDR2 are MDHEN and SYDVKM. There are 16 residues in the CDR3. The V end lost 4 bases, the J end lost 2 bases, and 12 bases lay between the germline ends. CDR3 sequence: CASSSDPSAGANVLTF. The CDR3 region has the DNA TGTGCCAGCAGTTCCGACCCTAGCGCTGGGGCCAACGTCCTGACTTTC.

This clonotype was picked up many times. The gene calls are TRBV20-1 and TRBJ1-1; no clear D. The CDR3 is made up of 17 amino acids. V lost 1 base and J lost 6, with 24 bases in between. Germline V gene sequence: CDR1 DFQATT, CDR2 SNEGSKA (reference sequence). The CDR3 DNA reads TGCAGTGCTAGAGTTCTTAGACTGGAGTGGGAACCGCCTGAAGCTTTCTTT. This gives the protein CSARVLRLEWEPPEAFF.

The genes are TRBV28 and TRBJ2-7, with D tentatively TRBD1 or TRBD2 (7 bases each). V lost 4 bases, J lost 4 bases, and 20 bases lay in between. Germline loops: CDR1 MDHEN, CDR2 SYDVKM. This CDR3 spans 16 amino acids. The CDR3 coding sequence is TGTGCCAGCAGTTCGCAGGGGGGGGGGCAAGCTTACGAGCAGTACTTC. It is translated as CASSSQGGGQAYEQYF. The full variable domain, rest sourced from reference TRBV28 and TRBJ2-7, is DVKVTQSSRYLVKRTGEKVFLECVQDMDHENMFWYRQDPGLGLRLIYFSYDVKMKEKGDIPEGYSVSREKKERFSLILESASTNQTSMYLCASSSQGGGQAYEQYFGPGTRLTVT.

This clonotype was picked up many times. The chain recombines TRBV28 with TRBJ2-5; the D is unclear. V lost 3 bases, J lost 7 bases, and 12 bases lay in between. This CDR3 spans 13 amino acids. CDR1 is MDHEN, CDR2 SYDVKM, per germline. CDR3: CASSLGGLGTQYF. CDR3 in DNA: TGTGCCAGCAGTTTGGGCGGCCTCGGGACCCAGTACTTC. Filled out from reference TRBV28 and TRBJ2-5, the complete variable domain reads DVKVTQSSRYLVKRTGEKVFLECVQDMDHENMFWYRQDPGLGLRLIYFSYDVKMKEKGDIPEGYSVSREKKERFSLILESASTNQTSMYLCASSLGGLGTQYFGPGTRLLVL.

This clonotype appeared many times. This chain connects TRBV18 to TRBJ2-5, with D possibly called TRBD1 or TRBD2 (5 bases each). The ends were cut back, 10 bases at V and 2 bases at J, with 20 bases in the middle. The CDR3 is 15 residues long. From germline, CDR1 is KGHSH and CDR2 LQKENI. The CDR3 loop is CATTDGTKLQETQYF. The CDR3 nucleotides are TGTGCCACCACAGACGGGACGAAACTTCAAGAGACCCAGTACTTC.

This clonotype was found many times. V usage is TRBV6-1 and J usage is TRBJ1-1; maybe TRBD1 (6 bases). This CDR3 comprises 13 residues. Germline values: CDR1 MNHNS, CDR2 SASEGT. Trimming took 1 base from V and 3 from J, leaving 6 bases between them. The CDR3 nucleotides are TGTGCCAGCAGTGAAGACAGGGACACTGAAGCTTTCTTT. This translates into CASSEDRDTEAFF.

V and J are TRBV15 and TRBJ1-3; D not certain. Germline V gene lookup returns CDR1 LNHNV and CDR2 YYDKDF (reference sequence). Trimming left V 0 bases short and J 2 bases short, with 11 bases between. The CDR3 is made up of 16 amino acids. The CDR3 loop is CATSRDEETAGNTIYF. Here the CDR3 DNA reads TGTGCCACCAGCAGAGATGAGGAGACGGCTGGAAACACCATATATTTT.

At least ten counts were recorded for this clonotype. CDR3 sequence: CASRRIAGGTETQYF. As DNA, the CDR3 is TGTGCCAGCAGAAGAATAGCGGGGGGGACGGAGACCCAGTACTTC. The chain combines TRBV12-3 or TRBV12-4 with TRBJ2-5, with 11 positions matching TRBD2. The V segment lost 6 bases and the J segment 5 bases; nucleotides outside the gene matches: 8. The CDR3 covers 15 residues.

The table lists this clonotype with many counts. The chain couples TRBV20-1 to TRBJ1-2; the D gene is possibly TRBD1 (6 bases). From germline, CDR1 is DFQATT and CDR2 SNEGSKA (reference sequence). The CDR3 is 11 residues long. V was pared by 0 bases and J by 14 bases, with 13 bases between. Here the CDR3 reads CSARDGGLWTF. Written as DNA, the CDR3 is TGCAGTGCTAGAGATGGGGGCCTTTGGACCTTC.

This clonotype has more than one count but fewer than ten. This sequence joins TRBV3-1 and TRBJ2-7; D remains unclear. Trimming removed 7 bases from V and 6 bases from J, with 13 bases in between. In germline, CDR1 is LGHDT, CDR2 YNNKEL (reference sequence). This CDR3 comprises 12 residues. The CDR3 region is CASTIPRIEQYF. The CDR3 DNA reads as TGTGCCAGCACCATCCCTCGGATCGAGCAGTACTTC.

This clonotype showed up many times. This rearrangement joins TRBV28 to TRBJ2-7, with a weak D call TRBD2 (6 bases). Germline CDR1 MDHEN, CDR2 SYDVKM. Trimming took off 4 bases at V and 0 bases at J, with 10 bases between the two ends. This CDR3 is 14 amino acids long. The CDR3 spells CASSSTGLSYEQYF. CDR3 DNA: TGTGCCAGCAGTTCAACGGGACTCTCCTACGAGCAGTACTTC.

This clonotype has at least ten counts. J is TRBJ1-5 and V is TRBV5-1; weak D call: TRBD1 (5 bases). CDR3 length: 18 residues. Germline assignment: CDR1 SGHRS and CDR2 YFSETQ. With 2 bases removed from V and 1 base from J, the gap between germline ends came to 19 bases. CDR3 sequence: CASSFLRARRISNQPQHF. The DNA for the CDR3 is TGCGCCAGCAGCTTCCTCAGGGCCCGACGTATAAGCAATCAGCCCCAGCATTTT.

This clonotype has at least ten counts. This chain connects TRBV2 to TRBJ2-2; the D gene could be TRBD1 or TRBD2 (6 bases each). This CDR3 region has 13 residues. CDR1 SNHLY and CDR2 FYNNEI come from the germline V gene. Trimming removed 7 bases from V and 4 bases from J, with 10 bases in between. DNA for the CDR3: TGTGCCAGCACCAGGGGAGGCACCGGGGAGCTGTTTTTT. Its translation is CASTRGGTGELFF.

The table lists this clonotype with many counts. The genes are TRBV11-2 and TRBJ2-5; D call uncertain. The CDR3 is 12 residues long. The V end lost 8 bases, the J end lost 1 base, and 8 bases lay between the germline ends. Germline loops: CDR1 SGHAT, CDR2 FQNNGV. CDR3: CASRGVQETQYF. The CDR3 nucleotides are TGTGCCAGCCGAGGCGTCCAAGAGACCCAGTACTTC.

The chain couples TRBV4-1 to TRBJ1-3; tentative D call: TRBD1 (5 bases). V dropped 4 bases and J dropped 2 bases, with 12 bases sitting between them. Germline V gene lookup returns CDR1 MGHRA and CDR2 YSYEKL. The CDR3 has 15 amino acids. CDR3 coding DNA: TGCGCCAGCAGCCCTATCTCAGGGACTGGAAACACCATATATTTT. It yields the protein CASSPISGTGNTIYF.

This clonotype was observed many times. The chain carries TRBV5-4 and TRBJ1-6, with 7 bases fitting TRBD1. The junction had 7 bases not matched to a gene; V was cut back by 3 bases and J by 1 base. Germline-derived CDR1 and CDR2 are SGHNT and YYREEE (reference sequence). This CDR3 region has 17 residues. The CDR3 loop reads CASSSWKGASYNSPLHF. As DNA, the CDR3 is TGTGCCAGCAGCTCCTGGAAGGGGGCATCCTATAATTCACCCCTCCACTTT.

Many counts were recorded for this clonotype. The chain combines TRBV20-1 with TRBJ2-7; no firm D call. V dropped 3 bases and J dropped 6 bases, with 9 bases sitting between them. There are 11 residues in the CDR3. Germline lookup yields CDR1 DFQATT and CDR2 SNEGSKA (reference sequence). The DNA for the CDR3 is TGCAGTGCTAGGTTCGACGGCGAGCAGTACTTC. Translated: CSARFDGEQYF.

This clonotype was detected many times. The genes are TRBV20-1 and TRBJ1-5; D might be TRBD1 (5 bases). Germline V gene lookup returns CDR1 DFQATT and CDR2 SNEGSKA (reference sequence). The CDR3 is 14 amino acids. Trimming pared 4 bases from V and 6 bases from J, leaving 16 bases between. DNA for the CDR3: TGCAGTGCTACCCGTGACAGCCCCGGTCAGCCCCAGCATTTT. Its translation: CSATRDSPGQPQHF.

This clonotype appeared many times. The chain links TRBV11-2 to TRBJ2-2; no clear D gene. V shed 3 bases and J shed 6 bases, with 14 bases lying between them. The CDR3 loop spans 15 amino acids. Germline V gene sequence: CDR1 SGHAT, CDR2 FQNNGV. The CDR3, as DNA: TGTGCCAGCAGCTTGAATGAAGGGAAGTCCGGGGAGCTGTTTTTT. It specifies CASSLNEGKSGELFF.

Remarks on this clonotype: This sequence may be a read error, since a much larger clone differs from it by one base. This chain links TRBV7-3 with TRBJ1-2, with D hard to call. Germline CDR1 and CDR2: SGHTA and FQGTGA. The CDR3 spans 13 residues. This CDR3 reads CVSSSQGSYGYTF. CDR3 sequence (DNA): TGTGTCAGCAGCTCCCAAGGTAGCTATGGCTACACCTTC.